Each of the 17 T cell receptor beta chains below was sequenced from the same sample in a study of low-dose radiotherapy and immunotherapy resistance in tumors. Alpha- and beta-chain coverage of first-strand cDNA came from TRAV- and TRBV-specific primers. TCR amplification used roughly 20 PCR cycles, a constant-region primer and a V-primer adapter. From the reads, TCRdb called clonotypes with MiXCR, one entry per CDR3 protein. The table shows some 6,200 distinct CDR3 sequences, with approximately 82% occurring only once. Receptors were obtained from a human donor with advanced metastatic prostate, ovarian, gallbladder or colorectal cancer (not recorded which). This table probably holds off-target reads from a library built for another chain.

This chain connects TRBV7-9 to TRBJ2-5, with 14 bases aligning to TRBD2. Germline loops: CDR1 SEHNR, CDR2 FQNEAQ (reference sequence). This CDR3 has 16 amino acids. The junction had 4 bases not matched to a gene; V was cut back by 4 bases and J by 3 bases. The CDR3 spells CASSSKGLAGEETQYF. For the CDR3, the DNA is TGTGCCAGCAGCTCAAAGGGACTAGCGGGAGAAGAGACCCAGTACTTC.

The genes are TRBV6-2 or TRBV6-3 and TRBJ1-2, with 7 bases fitting TRBD1. Germline assignment: CDR1 MNHEY and CDR2 SVGEGT. The CDR3 contains 15 residues. J gave up 2 bases and V 7 bases, and 10 bases lay outside the gene matches. CDR3 loop: CASNIKPGQNYGYTF. The CDR3 nucleotides read TGTGCCAGCAACATAAAACCGGGACAGAACTATGGCTACACCTTC.

J is TRBJ2-1 and V is TRBV9; 12 bases map to TRBD2. V shed 1 base, J shed 3 bases, and the junction held 14 bases outside the gene matches. From germline, CDR1 is SGDLS and CDR2 YYNGEE. The CDR3 runs 20 residues. The CDR3 region has the DNA TGTGCCAGCAGCGTAAAAGGGCTAGCGGGAGGGCCTCACGGCTACAATGAGCAGTTCTTC. Protein product: CASSVKGLAGGPHGYNEQFF.

The chain combines TRBV29-1 with TRBJ2-5; D may be TRBD1 (6 bases). The V end was cut by 7 bases, the J end by 5 bases, with 14 bases between. The CDR3 has 12 amino acids. Germline V gene data show CDR1 as SQVTM and CDR2 as ANQGSEA. For the CDR3, the DNA is TGCAGCGGATGGACAGCCACGGAGACCCAGTACTTC. Translation: CSGWTATETQYF.

This rearrangement joins TRBV23-1 to TRBJ2-5; 7 bases align to TRBD1. TRBV23-1 is an ORF for which the function is uncertain. The CDR3 is 17 residues long. V dropped 11 bases and J dropped 1; count of bases not matched to a gene: 19. In DNA form, the CDR3 reads TGCGCCGGACTGAGAGACAGGGCCCGCTATGTCCAAGAGACCCAGTACTTC. This codes for CAGLRDRARYVQETQYF.

The gene calls are TRBV18 and TRBJ2-7, with a tentative D call TRBD1 (6 bases). With 3 bases removed from V and 3 bases from J, the gap between germline ends came to 9 bases. Germline assignment: CDR1 KGHSH and CDR2 LQKENI. The CDR3 runs 13 residues. The CDR3 DNA follows: TGTGCCAGCTCACCGGTACAGGGCTACGAGCAGTACTTC. This codes for CASSPVQGYEQYF.

V and J are TRBV12-3 or TRBV12-4 and TRBJ2-7; the D call may be TRBD1 or TRBD2 (6 bases each). The length of the CDR3 is 15 residues. V lost 8 bases and J lost 0, with 17 bases in between. Here the CDR3 reads CASAKGEDFSYEQYF. In DNA, the CDR3 is TGTGCCAGCGCCAAGGGGGAGGATTTCTCCTACGAGCAGTACTTC.

V is TRBV26 and J is TRBJ2-5; the listed D gene, TRBD1, was not tested against the DNA. TRBV26 has pseudogene status. This CDR3 is built from 14 residues. CDR3 residues: CASRAGGSQETQYF. For the CDR3, the DNA is TGTGCCAGCAGGGCAGGGGGATCTCAAGAGACCCAGTACTTC.

The V and J genes are TRBV29-1 and TRBJ2-7; 10 bases line up with TRBD1. There are 16 residues in the CDR3. The junction had 17 bases not matched to a gene; V was cut back by 5 bases and J by 7 bases. CDR1 and CDR2 (germline): SQVTM, ANQGSEA. CDR3: CSVPLSGTGVYGEQYF. Written as DNA, the CDR3 is TGCAGCGTTCCTCTATCTGGGACAGGGGTATACGGGGAGCAGTACTTC.

The chain recombines TRBV14 with TRBJ2-1; perhaps D is TRBD1 or TRBD2 (5 bases each). The CDR3 runs to 15 residues. Trimming shortened V by 3 bases and J by 4 bases, and 13 bases separated the two germline ends. Germline V gene lookup returns CDR1 SGHDN and CDR2 FVKESK. Written as DNA, the CDR3 is TGTGCCAGCAGCCACACGGGACCCCAGTACAATGAGCAGTTCTTC. Translation gives CASSHTGPQYNEQFF. Full variable domain (outside the CDR3, taken from reference TRBV14 and TRBJ2-1): EAGVTQFPSHSVIEKGQTVTLRCDPISGHDNLYWYRRVMGKEIKFLLHFVKESKQDESGMPNNRFLAERTGGTYSTLKVQPAELEDSGVYFCASSHTGPQYNEQFFGPGTRLTVL.

With regard to this clonotype: One junction end disagrees with the germline gene, perhaps due to a read error. This chain uses TRBV6-1 with TRBJ1-4; no clear D gene. CDR3 length: 16 amino acids. CDR1 and CDR2 (germline): MNHNS, SASEGT. The CDR3 here is CASSSGSRPTNEKLFF. The CDR3 DNA sequence: TGTGCCAGCAGTTCGGGGAGTCGTCCAACTAATGAAAAACTGTTTTTC.

The rearrangement joins TRBV5-4 to TRBJ2-5, with no clear D. Germline V gene sequence: CDR1 SGHNT, CDR2 YYREEE (reference sequence). The CDR3 has 12 amino acids. V was pared by 3 bases and J by 1 base, with 4 bases between. The chain's CDR3 is CASSSSQETQYF. The CDR3 coding sequence is TGTGCCAGCAGCTCGAGCCAAGAGACCCAGTACTTC. The full variable domain, in which reference TRBV5-4 and TRBJ2-5 provide the parts outside the CDR3, is ETGVTQSPTHLIKTRGQQVTLRCSSQSGHNTVSWYQQALGQGPQFIFQYYREEENGRGNFPPRFSGLQFPNYSSELNVNALELDDSALYLCASSSSQETQYFGPGTRLLVL.

The V gene is TRBV10-3, the J gene TRBJ1-2; TRBD1 aligns across 9 bases. The CDR3 spans 16 residues. J gave up 1 base and V 3 bases, and 6 bases lay outside the gene matches. The germline CDR1 and CDR2 sequences are ENHRY and SYGVKD. CDR3 sequence (DNA): TGTGCCATCAGTGATATTGGGACAGGGCGTAACTATGGCTACACCTTC. This codes for CAISDIGTGRNYGYTF.

V gene TRBV3-1 combines with J gene TRBJ2-2; D not resolved. The V end lost 1 base, the J end lost 5 bases, and 5 bases lay between the germline ends. The CDR3 contains 13 residues. CDR1 and CDR2 from the germline V gene are LGHDT and YNNKEL (reference sequence). CDR3 sequence (DNA): TGTGCCAGCAGCCAAGTGGGAACCGGGGAGCTGTTTTTT. Protein product: CASSQVGTGELFF.

This clonotype was seen a handful of times. CDR3 sequence reads: CASSLVQGAYEQYF. The CDR3 bases are TGTGCCAGCAGTTTAGTGCAGGGAGCCTACGAGCAGTACTTC. The chain recombines TRBV12-3 or TRBV12-4 with TRBJ2-7; D possibly matches TRBD1 or TRBD2 (5 bases each). This CDR3 spans 14 amino acids. Trimming took 1 base from V and 2 from J, leaving 9 bases between them.

V and J are TRBV4-1 and TRBJ2-1; D is possibly TRBD1 (6 bases). V was cut by 1 base and J by 2 bases, with 12 bases left in between. The CDR3 runs 16 residues. Germline CDR1 and CDR2: MGHRA and YSYEKL. The CDR3, as DNA: TGCGCCAGCAGCCAAGTTTCGTCAGGGGCCTACAATGAGCAGTTCTTC. It encodes CASSQVSSGAYNEQFF.

The V gene is TRBV28, the J gene TRBJ2-3; 12 positions agree with TRBD1. J was trimmed by 3 bases and V by 4 bases; bases with no gene match: 2. The CDR3 is 15 amino acids. The germline gives CDR1 MDHEN, CDR2 SYDVKM. The CDR3 here is CASSSGQGATDTQYF. In DNA, the CDR3 is TGTGCCAGCAGTTCGGGACAGGGGGCAACAGATACGCAGTATTTT.